The entry below describes one T cell receptor (beta chain). Its antigen is not known. This CDR3 is also generated by other DNA sequences in the sample. Deep-level assay runs were performed. Clones were sequenced by immunoSEQ multiplex PCR, and TCRdb holds only the in-frame ones, with some missing. The sample has about 1.1 million clones; about four fifths are singletons. These data originate in a study of shared clonotypes between healthy human individuals. General study points: Clonotypes shared by all four sorted-subset donors had higher generation probabilities than non-shared clonotypes.

The length of the CDR3 is 16 residues. CDR1 and CDR2 (germline): MDHEN, SYDVKM. V was clipped by 4 bases and J by 0 bases, with 14 bases between them. This sequence was found in a man aged 18 to 30 in good health. Some clones in this sample may be carry-over from other donors' samples. J is TRBJ2-3 and V is TRBV28; D is perhaps TRBD2 (6 bases). Material: memory CD4+ T cells from PBMCs. Subset in this sample: CD45RA-negative fraction. The CDR3 here is CASSSPGEASTDTQYF. The CDR3 nucleotides are TGTGCCAGCAGTTCCCCTGGGGAGGCTAGCACAGATACGCAGTATTTT. Full variable domain (rest looked up from reference TRBV28 and TRBJ2-3): DVKVTQSSRYLVKRTGEKVFLECVQDMDHENMFWYRQDPGLGLRLIYFSYDVKMKEKGDIPEGYSVSREKKERFSLILESASTNQTSMYLCASSSPGEASTDTQYFGPGTRLTVL.